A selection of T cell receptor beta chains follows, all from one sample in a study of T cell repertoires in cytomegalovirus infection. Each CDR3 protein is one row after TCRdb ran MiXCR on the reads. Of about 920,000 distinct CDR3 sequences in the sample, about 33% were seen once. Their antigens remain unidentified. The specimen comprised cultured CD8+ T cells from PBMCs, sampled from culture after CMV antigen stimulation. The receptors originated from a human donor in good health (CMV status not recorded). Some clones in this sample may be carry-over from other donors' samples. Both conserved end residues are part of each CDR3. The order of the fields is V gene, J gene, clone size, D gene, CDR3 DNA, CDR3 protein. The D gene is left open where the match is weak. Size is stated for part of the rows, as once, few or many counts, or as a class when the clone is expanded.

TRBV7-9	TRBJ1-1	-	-	TGTGCCAGCAGCTTCCCCCCGGGCACTGAAGCTTTCTTT	CASSFPPGTEAFF
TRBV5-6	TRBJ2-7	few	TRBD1	TGTGCCAGCAGCCGGACAGGGGGTAGCGAGCAGTACTTC	CASSRTGGSEQYF
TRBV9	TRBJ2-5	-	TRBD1	TGTGCCAGCAGTGAGATTGGGACAGGGGGTTTAAAGACCCAGTACTTC	CASSEIGTGGLKTQYF
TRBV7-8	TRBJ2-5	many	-	TGTGCCAGCAGTCTAACCGGGGCCCTCGAGACCCAGTACTTC	CASSLTGALETQYF
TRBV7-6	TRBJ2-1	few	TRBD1	TGTGCCAGCGAGAAGACAGGGGCCAATGAGCAGTTCTTC	CASEKTGANEQFF
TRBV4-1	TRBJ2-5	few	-	TGCGCCAGCAGCCCCTCATTCGGCGGAGGGGAGACCCAGTACTTC	CASSPSFGGGETQYF
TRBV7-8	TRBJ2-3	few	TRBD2	TGTGCCAGCAGCACCCGGACTAGCGGGACTAGCACAGATACGCAGTATTTT	CASSTRTSGTSTDTQYF
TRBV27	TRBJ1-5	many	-	TGTGCCAGCAGTCAGAGCAATCAGCCCCAGCATTTT	CASSQSNQPQHF
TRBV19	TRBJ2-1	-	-	TGTGCCAGTACCCCCTGGGCCAACTCCTACAATGAGCAGTTCTTC	CASTPWANSYNEQFF
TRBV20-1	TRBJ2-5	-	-	TGCAGTGCTAGAGATGGCCAAGGAGAGGAGACCCAGTACTTC	CSARDGQGEETQYF
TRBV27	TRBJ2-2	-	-	TGTGCCAGCAGTTCGCTCCAGGGGGAGCTGTTTTTT	CASSSLQGELFF
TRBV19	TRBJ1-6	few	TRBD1	TGTGCCAGTATTCCGACAGGGGAAAATTCACCCCTCCACTTT	CASIPTGENSPLHF
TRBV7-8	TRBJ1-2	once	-	TGTGCCAGCAAGCTAGACGCGGGGGTCGGGGATGGCTACACCTTC	CASKLDAGVGDGYTF
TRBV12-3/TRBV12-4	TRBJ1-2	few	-	TGTGCCAGCAGTTTGATTTTGGAGACACCCTTGGGCTACACCTTC	CASSLILETPLGYTF
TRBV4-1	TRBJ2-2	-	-	TGCGCCAGCAGCCGGGCGGGCCATACGGACACCGGGGAGCTGTTTTTT	CASSRAGHTDTGELFF
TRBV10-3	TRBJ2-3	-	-	TGTGCCACCCGACAATCTCCAGGGAGTACAGATACGCAGTATTTT	CATRQSPGSTDTQYF